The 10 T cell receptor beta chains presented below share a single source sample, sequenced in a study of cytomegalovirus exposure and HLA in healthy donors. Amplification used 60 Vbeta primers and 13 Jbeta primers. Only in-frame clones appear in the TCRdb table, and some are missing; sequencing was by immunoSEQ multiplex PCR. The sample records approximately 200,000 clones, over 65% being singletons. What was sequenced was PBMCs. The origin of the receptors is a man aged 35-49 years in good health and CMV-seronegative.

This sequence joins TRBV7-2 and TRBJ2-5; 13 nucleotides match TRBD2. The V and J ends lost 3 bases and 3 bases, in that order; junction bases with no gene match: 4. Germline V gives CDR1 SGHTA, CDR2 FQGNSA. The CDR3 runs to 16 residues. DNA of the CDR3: TGTGCCAGCAGCTTTCGCACTAGCGGGGGGGAAGAGACCCAGTACTTC. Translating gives CASSFRTSGGEETQYF.

CDR3 coding DNA: TGTGCCAGCAGGCTGACACAGTCCTACGAGCAGTACTTC. This translates into CASRLTQSYEQYF. The chain is built from TRBV7-2 and TRBJ2-7; D remains ambiguous. Trimming stripped 6 bases from V and 1 base from J, with 10 bases between. There are 13 residues in the CDR3. Germline V gene lookup returns CDR1 SGHTA and CDR2 FQGNSA. Full variable domain (outside the CDR3, taken from reference TRBV7-2 and TRBJ2-7): GAGVSQSPSNKVTEKGKDVELRCDPISGHTALYWYRQSLGQGLEFLIYFQGNSAPDKSGLPSDRFSAERTGGSVSTLTIQRTQQEDSAVYLCASRLTQSYEQYFGPGTRLTVT.

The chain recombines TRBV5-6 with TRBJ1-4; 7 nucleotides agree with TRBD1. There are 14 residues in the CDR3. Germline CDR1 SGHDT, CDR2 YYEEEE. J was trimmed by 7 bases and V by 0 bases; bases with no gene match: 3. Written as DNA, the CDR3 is TGTGCCAGCAGCTTGGACAGGGGTGGTGAAAAACTGTTTTTT. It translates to CASSLDRGGEKLFF.

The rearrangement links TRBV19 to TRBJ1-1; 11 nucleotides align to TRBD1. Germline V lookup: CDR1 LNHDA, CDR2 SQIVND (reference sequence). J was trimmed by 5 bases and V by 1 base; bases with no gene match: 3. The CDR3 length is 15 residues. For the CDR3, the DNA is TGTGCCAGTAGTATAGGGGGGACAGGGGGGACTGAAGCTTTCTTT. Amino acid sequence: CASSIGGTGGTEAFF.

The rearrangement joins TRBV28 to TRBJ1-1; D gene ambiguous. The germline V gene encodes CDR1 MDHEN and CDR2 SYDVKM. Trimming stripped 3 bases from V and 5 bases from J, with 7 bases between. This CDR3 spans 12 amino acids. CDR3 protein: CASSLPGTEAFF. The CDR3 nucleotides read TGTGCCAGCAGTTTGCCCGGGACTGAAGCTTTCTTT.

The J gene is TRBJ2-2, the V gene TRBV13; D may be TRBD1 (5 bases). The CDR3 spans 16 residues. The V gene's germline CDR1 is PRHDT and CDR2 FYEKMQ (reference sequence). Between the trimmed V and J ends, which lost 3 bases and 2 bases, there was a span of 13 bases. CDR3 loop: CASSFLGARNTGELFF. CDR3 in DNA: TGTGCCAGCAGCTTTCTTGGGGCGCGTAACACCGGGGAGCTGTTTTTT.

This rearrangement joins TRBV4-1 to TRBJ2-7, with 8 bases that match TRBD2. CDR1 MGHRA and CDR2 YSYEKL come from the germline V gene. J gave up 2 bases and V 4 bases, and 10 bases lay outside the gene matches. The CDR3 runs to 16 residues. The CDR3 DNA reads TGCGCCAGCAGCCTTAAACCGGGACTAGGGCCCTACGAGCAGTACTTC. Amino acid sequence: CASSLKPGLGPYEQYF.

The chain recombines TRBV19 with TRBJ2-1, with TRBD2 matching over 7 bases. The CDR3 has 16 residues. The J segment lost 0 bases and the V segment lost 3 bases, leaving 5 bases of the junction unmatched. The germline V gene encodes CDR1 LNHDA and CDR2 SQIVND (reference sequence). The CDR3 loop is CASSIAASGSYNEQFF. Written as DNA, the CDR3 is TGTGCCAGTAGTATCGCGGCTAGCGGCTCCTACAATGAGCAGTTCTTC.

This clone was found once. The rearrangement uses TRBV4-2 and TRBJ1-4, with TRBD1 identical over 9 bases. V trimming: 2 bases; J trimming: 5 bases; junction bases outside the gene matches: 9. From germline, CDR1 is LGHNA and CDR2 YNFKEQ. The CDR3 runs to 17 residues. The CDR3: CASSQPMGTGQNEKLFF. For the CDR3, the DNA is TGTGCCAGCAGCCAACCTATGGGGACAGGGCAGAATGAAAAACTGTTTTTT.

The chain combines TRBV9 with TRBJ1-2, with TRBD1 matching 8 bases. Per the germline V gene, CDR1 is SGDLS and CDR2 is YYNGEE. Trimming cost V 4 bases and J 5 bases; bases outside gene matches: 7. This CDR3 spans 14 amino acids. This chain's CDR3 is CASSPGQGGYGYTF. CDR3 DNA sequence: TGTGCCAGCAGCCCCGGACAGGGTGGGTATGGCTACACCTTC.